This TCR beta chain was observed in a study of T and B cells in COVID-19 patients. On the study more broadly: Of some 20 active-infection patients, fewer than 19 carried comorbidities linked to unfavorable COVID-19 outcome.

V lost 5 bases to trimming and J lost 5 bases; unmatched junction nucleotides: 14. The CDR3 length is 17 residues. The germline CDR1 and CDR2 sequences are MNHEY and SMNVEV (reference sequence). This clonotype is classed as medium-sized. TRB was amplified from about 260-540 ng of blood genomic DNA. BIOMED2 TRB-A/B primer pools were used in multiplex TRB PCR. One entry per CDR3 protein results from TCRdb running MiXCR on the multiplex PCR reads. The sample has roughly 2,000 distinct CDR3 sequences; roughly 23% are singletons. This clonotype originated in a human donor with active COVID-19. Sequencing was performed on blood. The chain has TRBV27 and TRBJ2-2, with TRBD2 identical over 7 bases. The CDR3 reads CASSLGPGGTRTGELFF. In nucleotides, the CDR3 is TGTGCCAGCAGTCTAGGGCCGGGAGGAACAAGAACCGGGGAGCTGTTTTTT.